The source of this T cell receptor beta chain is a study of blood T cell repertoires in COVID-19 (dated by TCRdb to the early 2020s). Study-wide context: Samples covering the acute and convalescent phases of COVID-19 were provided by collaborators in the United States, Italy and Spain. Nearly every sample came with metadata listing a de-identified subject ID, COVID-19 status, age in years and sex. The samples were drawn from two sources: the first 160 participants of the ongoing ImmuneRACE study, and 1,254 subjects contributed by 6 global collaborators. The material from the prospective study consisted of cDNA or gDNA derived from T cells, B-cell-depleted T cells, or PBMCs. The repertoires were released in a freely available public database meant as a resource for research on the immune response to SARS-CoV-2. Where available, HLA class I and class II types were obtained from metadata supplied by the sample provider rather than from assay-based typing. Subjects who had been exposed to COVID-19, were actively infected with it, or had recovered from it provided the deeply sampled blood TCRbeta repertoires that made up the dataset.

A single count supports this clone. Its antigen specificity is not known. No base-level quality is on record; no much larger clone is a single base apart. The immunoSEQ Assay, a bias-controlled multiplex PCR, was used to amplify TCRbeta CDR3 regions from genomic DNA. The study's processing was this. Nucleated cell counts per sample were estimated from amplification of reference gene primers within the assay. To quantify the absolute abundance of each unique TCRbeta CDR3 rearrangement, sequence reads were collapsed and filtered. Productive Simpson clonality was computed per sample as the square root of Simpson's diversity index over productive rearrangements. TCRdb retrieved this table from immuneACCESS and kept in-frame rearrangements only. Not all clones are present; in checked studies, unresolved V genes account for under half, and no reason is known for the remainder. V and J calls and clone size are as listed in that table; D and trimming were resolved from the DNA. The sample table contains about 150,000 clones; only one count was recorded for 88% of them. 10% to 13% of the sample is in the top ten clones.

Whole blood was collected in K2EDTA tubes by collaborating institutions according to the institutions' own protocols. For TCRbeta analysis, collaborators shipped samples in one of three forms: frozen whole blood, isolated PBMCs, or DNA extracted from either of those sample types. Overall results and qualifications from the work: Clinical and demographic metadata were provided uncurated, with the amount varying by source and participant.

Sequenced material: peripheral blood. The TCR was taken from a man in his 60s with active or convalescent COVID-19.

The sequenced DNA: TGTGCCAGCAGACCACAGGGGGTAACGGATACGCAGTATTTT. Translated, it gives CASRPQGVTDTQYF. This chain joins TRBV28 to TRBJ2-3; 8 central bases correspond to TRBD1. From the germline V gene, CDR1 is MDHEN and CDR2 is SYDVKM. V ends up 6 bases short and J 6 bases short, with an unmatched junction base count of 8. Inclusive of the bounding cysteine and phenylalanine, the CDR3 is 14 residues long. Only the CDR3 region is kept as DNA, spanning 42 bases read in frame from base 1.